These 19 T cell receptor beta chains originate from one sample sequenced in a study of blood T cell repertoires in COVID-19. TCRdb keeps only in-frame clones here, not all; method: immunoSEQ multiplex PCR. The table has some 150,000 clones, roughly 77% seen once; the top ten hold 3.5% to 4.5%. Source material: peripheral blood. These receptors were taken from a man aged 55 to 70 with acute or convalescent COVID-19.

The CDR3 loop is CASRSPSARQYF. The CDR3 nucleotides read TGTGCCAGCAGGTCCCCTTCAGCGCGGCAGTACTTC. V usage is TRBV6-5 and J usage is TRBJ2-5; no clear D gene. Trimming removed 6 bases from V and 11 bases from J, with 16 bases in between. Per germline, CDR1 MNHEY and CDR2 SVGAGI. The CDR3 extends over 12 amino acids.

The chain carries TRBV6-1 and TRBJ2-6; 13 bases line up with TRBD2. This CDR3 contains 20 residues. J gave up 1 base and V 4 bases, and 10 bases lay outside the gene matches. Per the germline V gene, CDR1 is MNHNS and CDR2 is SASEGT. CDR3 residues: CASSVKTSGRFRSGANVLTF. Written as DNA, the CDR3 is TGTGCCAGCAGTGTTAAGACTAGCGGGAGGTTTCGTTCTGGGGCCAACGTCCTGACTTTC.

J is TRBJ2-7 and V is TRBV9; no reliable D call. The CDR3 consists of 13 residues. V was clipped by 0 bases and J by 3 bases, with 7 bases between them. Germline V CDR1 and CDR2: SGDLS, YYNGEE. CDR3 sequence reads: CASSVDRDYEQYF. DNA of the CDR3: TGTGCCAGCAGCGTAGACAGAGACTACGAGCAGTACTTC.

This clone is classed as medium-sized. V and J are TRBV11-2 and TRBJ1-4; D might be TRBD1 (5 bases). Germline V lookup: CDR1 SGHAT, CDR2 FQNNGV. The CDR3 is 15 residues long. V was shortened by 5 bases and J by 0 bases, with 10 bases between the two germline ends. The CDR3 bases are TGTGCCAGCAGCCAAAAGGGGACAACTAATGAAAAACTGTTTTTT. Residues: CASSQKGTTNEKLFF.

The rearrangement uses TRBV4-1 and TRBJ1-2; the match to TRBD1 covers 8 bases. The germline V gene encodes CDR1 MGHRA and CDR2 YSYEKL. Trimming at V came to 1 base and at J to 8 bases, leaving 12 bases not matched to a gene. The CDR3 sequence is 16 residues long. The CDR3: CASSQVLADRGLGYTF. CDR3 nucleotides: TGCGCCAGCAGCCAAGTGCTTGCCGACAGGGGCTTGGGCTACACCTTC.

Many counts were recorded for this clone. V is TRBV7-9 and J is TRBJ1-1; possible D gene TRBD1, 6 bases. This CDR3 is built from 15 residues. With 5 bases removed from V and 0 bases from J, the gap between germline ends came to 13 bases. The germline CDR1 and CDR2 sequences are SEHNR and FQNEAQ (reference sequence). Here the CDR3 reads CASSLLQGLNTEAFF. The CDR3 DNA reads TGTGCCAGCAGCCTCCTACAGGGATTGAACACTGAAGCTTTCTTT.

The CDR3 loop is CASSPGTPVHEQFF. The CDR3 bases are TGTGCCAGCAGTCCCGGGACACCAGTTCATGAGCAGTTCTTC. This sequence joins TRBV28 and TRBJ2-1; tentative D call: TRBD1 (6 bases). The ends were cut back, 5 bases at V and 8 bases at J, with 16 bases in the middle. The CDR3 extends over 14 amino acids. Germline values: CDR1 MDHEN, CDR2 SYDVKM.

The chain links TRBV6-1 to TRBJ1-5; D is unclear. This CDR3 region has 12 residues. The V gene lost 6 bases and the J gene lost 8 bases, with 11 bases spanning the gap. CDR1 MNHNS and CDR2 SASEGT come from the germline V gene. CDR3 amino acids: CASSRLGEPQHF. The CDR3 coding sequence is TGTGCCAGCAGCCGTCTCGGGGAGCCCCAGCATTTT.

The chain employs TRBV7-3 and TRBJ1-2, with D uncertain. V lost 3 bases and J 4 bases, leaving 12 bases between the germline ends. There are 14 residues in the CDR3. CDR1 is SGHTA and CDR2 is FQGTGA in the germline V gene. CDR3 amino acids: CASSLAGSGYGYTF. The CDR3 nucleotides read TGTGCCAGCAGCTTGGCGGGTTCGGGCTATGGCTACACCTTC. Combining the CDR3 with reference TRBV7-3 and TRBJ1-2 gives the whole variable domain GAGVSQTPSNKVTEKGKYVELRCDPISGHTALYWYRQSLGQGPEFLIYFQGTGAADDSGLPNDRFFAVRPEGSVSTLKIQRTERGDSAVYLCASSLAGSGYGYTFGSGTRLTVV.

The chain couples TRBV9 to TRBJ1-4; 10 bases are shared with TRBD1. V gave up 3 bases and J gave up 10 bases; unmatched junction bases: 9. Germline CDR1 reads SGDLS; CDR2 reads YYNGEE. This CDR3 spans 15 amino acids. This chain's CDR3 is CASSAEGDRGGKLFF. The CDR3 DNA follows: TGTGCCAGCAGCGCCGAGGGGGACAGGGGAGGAAAACTGTTTTTT.

The genes are TRBV10-1 and TRBJ2-7; the D gene is possibly TRBD1 (6 bases). TRBJ2-1 matches the DNA end more closely, so the J call is doubtful. Germline values: CDR1 WNHNN, CDR2 SYGVQD (reference sequence). The CDR3 sequence is 16 residues long. The CDR3 sequence is CASRGHGTAGANEQFF. In DNA form, the CDR3 reads TGCGCCAGCAGGGGACACGGGACCGCCGGTGCCAATGAGCAGTTCTTC.

CDR3 in DNA: TGTGCCATCAGTGAACTCGGGACTAGCGGGAGAAATGAGCAGTTCTTC. Translated, it gives CAISELGTSGRNEQFF. The chain recombines TRBV10-3 with TRBJ2-1; 14 positions match TRBD2. Germline assignment: CDR1 ENHRY and CDR2 SYGVKD. Trimming removed 3 bases from V and 7 bases from J; junction bases left unmatched: 5. The CDR3 is 16 residues long.

This clone was counted many times. The chain carries TRBV27 and TRBJ1-1; TRBD1 might be the D (6 bases). Germline assignment: CDR1 MNHEY and CDR2 SMNVEV (reference sequence). Trimming took off 4 bases at V and 5 bases at J, with 20 bases between the two ends. This CDR3 is 16 amino acids long. The DNA for the CDR3 is TGTGCCAGCAGTTCCAAGTGGCGGGGGCGGGTGACTGAAGCTTTCTTT. Its protein is CASSSKWRGRVTEAFF.

In this sample, this clone turned up many times. The chain employs TRBV5-6 and TRBJ2-3; TRBD1 matches 8 bases. There are 15 residues in the CDR3. Germline V gene sequence: CDR1 SGHDT, CDR2 YYEEEE. The ends lost 4 bases at V and 2 bases at J; junction bases unmatched: 6. This CDR3 reads CASSPPTGDTDTQYF. CDR3 DNA sequence: TGTGCCAGCAGCCCCCCGACAGGGGACACAGATACGCAGTATTTT.

The chain uses TRBV28 and TRBJ2-7; 7 bases are shared with TRBD2. Trimming cost V 8 bases and J 2 bases; bases outside gene matches: 6. CDR1 MDHEN and CDR2 SYDVKM come from the germline V gene. CDR3 length: 13 amino acids. This chain's CDR3 is CASLGGGTYEQYF. The CDR3 DNA follows: TGTGCCAGCTTGGGGGGGGGTACCTACGAGCAGTACTTC.

This sequence joins TRBV5-1 and TRBJ1-3; D is possibly TRBD1 (6 bases). CDR3 length: 15 amino acids. CDR1 is SGHRS and CDR2 is YFSETQ in the germline V gene. V was shortened by 3 bases and J by 2 bases, with 12 bases between the two germline ends. The CDR3 region has the DNA TGCGCCAGCAGCTCCCTCCCAGGGGCTGGAAACACCATATATTTT. The encoded protein is CASSSLPGAGNTIYF.

The chain joins TRBV4-2 to TRBJ2-3; 8 bases line up with TRBD2. Losses at the gene ends were 1 base for V and 3 bases for J; bases not matched to a gene: 6. Germline CDR1 is LGHNA and CDR2 is YNFKEQ. The CDR3 runs 16 residues. The CDR3 here is CASSQAGGTRTDTQYF. The CDR3 bases are TGTGCCAGCAGCCAAGCTGGTGGGACTAGGACAGATACGCAGTATTTT.

CDR3 region: CASSIAPTGANYGYTF. CDR3 DNA: TGTGCCAGTAGTATAGCTCCGACAGGGGCTAACTATGGCTACACCTTC. The chain couples TRBV19 to TRBJ1-2, with 8 bases fitting TRBD1. Losses at the gene ends were 1 base for V and 0 bases for J; bases not matched to a gene: 4. The CDR3 sequence is 16 residues long. Looked up from germline, CDR1 is LNHDA and CDR2 is SQIVND (reference sequence).

The chain uses TRBV7-9 and TRBJ1-2; weak D call: TRBD1 (5 bases). The length of the CDR3 is 15 residues. CDR1 and CDR2 (germline): SEHNR, FQNEAQ (reference sequence). The V end lost 5 bases, the J end lost 4 bases, and 17 bases lay between the germline ends. As DNA, the CDR3 is TGTGCCAGCAGCCGCGACCAGGGTTCCCTCTATGGCTACACCTTC. This sequence encodes CASSRDQGSLYGYTF.